This T cell receptor beta chain was captured by sequencing in a study of beta chain features in type 1 diabetes. Study-wide context: Sorted cells, some 110,000,000 in number, were examined across all samples. Study outcomes and limitations: Across all four CD4+ subsets, people with type 1 diabetes showed modestly shorter TCRB CDR3s.

The sample holds many counts of this clone. The antigen is undetermined. Germline CDR1 reads SQVTM; CDR2 reads ANQGSEA. The junction had 6 bases not matched to a gene; V was cut back by 7 bases and J by 1 base. The CDR3 is made up of 13 amino acids. Sequencing targeted expressed TCRB transcripts, as all isolated RNA had been reverse transcribed. Profiling relied on immunoSEQ multiplex PCR, and the TCRdb table lists in-frame clones only, not all of them. Of 120,000 to 150,000 clones in the sample, around an eighth are singletons; the top ten hold under 1.5%. The sequence was collected from a man between 18 and 35 years old with type 1 diabetes. J is TRBJ2-5 and V is TRBV29-1, with 7 bases matching TRBD1. Sample: central memory CD4+ T cells from blood. CDR3 region: CSGRTGAQETQYF. Written as DNA, the CDR3 is TGCAGCGGACGAACAGGGGCCCAAGAGACCCAGTACTTC.